Only a few counts were recorded for the clone carrying this TCR beta chain. V lost 1 base and J 7 bases, leaving 10 bases between the germline ends. Germline V lookup: CDR1 MGHRA, CDR2 YSYEKL. This CDR3 spans 13 amino acids. The data originate from a study of OX40 agonist ivuxolimab in advanced cancers. Study in general: Recorded diagnoses for dose-escalation patients were hepatocellular carcinoma, melanoma, renal cell or head and neck cancer.

The table came from immunoSEQ multiplex PCR; TCRdb's copy has only in-frame clones and leaves some out. The table lists under 12,000 clones, around 86% of them singletons. The sample was CD4+ or CD8+ T cells sorted from blood, taken in a trial of the OX40 agonist ivuxolimab. The receptor was derived from an adult with an advanced solid tumor such as melanoma, head and neck, liver or kidney cancer. The V gene is TRBV4-1, the J gene TRBJ1-2; D is unclear. The CDR3 DNA reads TGCGCCAGCAGCCAAGTCTCCCTGTTTGGCTACACCTTC. Translated: CASSQVSLFGYTF.